This T cell receptor beta chain was captured by sequencing in a study of T cells in Graves' hyperthyroidism and ophthalmopathy. Broader study findings: Blood also carried most thyroid clonotypes expanded above 0.001. The model identified upcoming ophthalmopathy a median approximately six months ahead of onset.

This clonotype was recorded a few times. Its target is unknown. In making diagnoses, clinical symptoms, serum thyroxine and TRAb, thyroid ultrasound and orbital computed tomography were all used. Isolation of PBMCs was performed on around 9.4 ml fresh peripheral blood. There were TCR beta CDR3 regions amplified from RNA transcripts. In the first-round RT-PCR of the TCR CDR3, the HTBI primer set was used. A single record per CDR3 protein comes from TCRdb applying MiXCR to the multiplex PCR reads. This sample has roughly 640,000 distinct CDR3 sequences, with about a sixth found just once. The clonotype originates from a woman in her thirties or forties with Graves' ophthalmopathy. Sequencing was done on a sample of blood.

The DNA of the CDR3 is TGTGCCAGCAGCCAGTCGACTAGCGGGGGGGATGGTAGAGATACGCAGTATTTT. It yields the protein CASSQSTSGGDGRDTQYF. The rearrangement links TRBV12-3 or TRBV12-4 to TRBJ2-3; TRBD2 aligns across 14 bases. This CDR3 comprises 18 residues. V was pared by 6 bases and J by 5 bases, with 13 bases of the junction left unmatched.